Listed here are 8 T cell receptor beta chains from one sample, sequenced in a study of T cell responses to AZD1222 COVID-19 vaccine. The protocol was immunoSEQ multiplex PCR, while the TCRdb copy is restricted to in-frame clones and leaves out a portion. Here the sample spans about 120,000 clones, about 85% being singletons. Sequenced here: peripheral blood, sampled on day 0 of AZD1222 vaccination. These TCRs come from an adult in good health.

As DNA, the CDR3 is TGTGCCAGCAGCGTACGGGCAGGGGCGGAGACCCAGTACTTC. Protein sequence: CASSVRAGAETQYF. This chain joins TRBV9 and TRBJ2-5; possibly TRBD1 for D (6 bases). This CDR3 region has 14 residues. Germline lookup yields CDR1 SGDLS and CDR2 YYNGEE. V shed 1 base and J shed 5 bases, with 12 bases lying between them.

The CDR3 nucleotides are TGTGCCAGCAGTGACCCGGGACAGGGGGAAGCTTGGGGAAACACCATATATTTT. Translated: CASSDPGQGEAWGNTIYF. V gene TRBV6-1 combines with J gene TRBJ1-3, with 11 nucleotides matching TRBD1. Trimming at V came to 3 bases and at J to 4 bases, leaving 11 bases not matched to a gene. Germline V lookup: CDR1 MNHNS, CDR2 SASEGT. This CDR3 has 18 amino acids.

The CDR3: CASSQLSGGQGRYEQYF. The CDR3 bases are TGTGCCAGCAGCCAACTAAGTGGGGGACAGGGCCGCTACGAGCAGTACTTC. The V call is TRBV3-1 (or the pseudogene TRBV3-2), the J call TRBJ2-7; TRBD1 agrees at 9 bases. V shed 2 bases, J shed 3 bases, and the junction held 11 bases outside the gene matches. The CDR3 consists of 17 residues. Germline loops: CDR1 LGHDT, CDR2 YNNKEL (reference sequence).

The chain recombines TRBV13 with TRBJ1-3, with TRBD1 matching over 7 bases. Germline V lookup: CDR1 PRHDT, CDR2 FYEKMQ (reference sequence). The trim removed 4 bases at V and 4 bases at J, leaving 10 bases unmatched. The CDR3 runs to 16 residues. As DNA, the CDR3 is TGTGCCAGCAGCTACAGGGGTTCTTGGAACGGAAACACCATATATTTT. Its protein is CASSYRGSWNGNTIYF. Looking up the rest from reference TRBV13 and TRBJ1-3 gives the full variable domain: AAGVIQSPRHLIKEKRETATLKCYPIPRHDTVYWYQQGPGQDPQFLISFYEKMQSDKGSIPDRFSAQQFSDYHSELNMSSLELGDSALYFCASSYRGSWNGNTIYFGEGSWLTVV.

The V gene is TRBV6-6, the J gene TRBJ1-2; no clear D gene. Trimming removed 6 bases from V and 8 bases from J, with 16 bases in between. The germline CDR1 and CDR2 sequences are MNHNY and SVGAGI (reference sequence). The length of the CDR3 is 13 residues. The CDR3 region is CASRVGPYSGYTF. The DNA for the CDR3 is TGTGCCAGCAGAGTGGGCCCCTATAGCGGCTACACCTTC.

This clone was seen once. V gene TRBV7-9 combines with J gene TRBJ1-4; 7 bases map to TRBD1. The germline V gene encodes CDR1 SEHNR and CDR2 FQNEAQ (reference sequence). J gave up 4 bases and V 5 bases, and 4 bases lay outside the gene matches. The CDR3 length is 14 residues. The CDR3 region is CASSTGQDNEKLFF. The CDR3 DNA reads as TGTGCCAGCAGCACAGGACAGGATAATGAAAAACTGTTTTTT.

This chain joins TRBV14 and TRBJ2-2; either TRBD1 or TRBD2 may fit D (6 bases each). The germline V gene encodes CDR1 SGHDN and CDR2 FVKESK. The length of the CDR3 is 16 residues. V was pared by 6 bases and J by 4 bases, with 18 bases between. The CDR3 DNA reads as TGTGCCAGCAGTCTACCTGTACGGGGGCCCACCGGGGAGCTGTTTTTT. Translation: CASSLPVRGPTGELFF.

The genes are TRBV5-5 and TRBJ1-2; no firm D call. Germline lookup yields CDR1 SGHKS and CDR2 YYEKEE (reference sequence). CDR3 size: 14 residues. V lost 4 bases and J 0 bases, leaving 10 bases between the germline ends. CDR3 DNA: TGTGCCAGCAGCACGGCACAGTCTAACTATGGCTACACCTTC. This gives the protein CASSTAQSNYGYTF.